The T cell receptor beta chain described here comes from a study of blood T cell repertoires in COVID-19. At the level of the study: COVID-19 samples from acute and convalescent phases originated in the United States, Italy and Spain. In each case, the material was cDNA or gDNA derived from T cells, B-cell-depleted T cells, or PBMCs.

The CDR3 consists of 13 residues. The germline CDR1 and CDR2 sequences are SNHLY and FYNNEI. Trimming cost V 5 bases and J 4 bases; bases outside gene matches: 4. Clones were read by immunoSEQ multiplex PCR, and TCRdb kept only the in-frame ones, dropping some. The sample shows over 80,000 clones, 70% to 90% of them seen only once. This receptor was taken from a woman aged 80 or over with acute or convalescent COVID-19. The rearrangement joins TRBV2 to TRBJ1-2, with 7 bases fitting TRBD1. Input material: peripheral blood. CDR3 in DNA: TGTGCCAGCAGTAAAGGGACAGTCTATGGCTACACCTTC. Protein: CASSKGTVYGYTF.